The rows below give T cell receptor beta chains drawn from one sample of a study of T cell responses to AZD1222 COVID-19 vaccine. Repertoires were generated with immunoSEQ multiplex PCR, while TCRdb's copy carries only in-frame clones and drops some. Altogether 100,000 to 150,000 clones are present, around 85% being singletons, with the ten largest covering 3.5% to 5.5%. Sequencing used peripheral blood, obtained 28 days after the second AZD1222 dose. The receptors were sampled from an adult who received the AZD1222 COVID-19 vaccine. The CDR3 runs from the conserved cysteine through the conserved F or W. D genes are given only for firm matches. Expanded clones are given a class, and other clones once, few, many or no size at all.

CDR3 length: 14
D gene: NA
V gene: TRBV7-9
clone size: NA
J gene: TRBJ2-3
CDR3 protein: CASTIMGSTDTQYF
CDR3 DNA: TGTGCCAGCACTATTATGGGAAGCACAGATACGCAGTATTTT

CDR3 length: 15
D gene: TRBD1
V gene: TRBV5-5
clone size: once
J gene: TRBJ1-6
CDR3 protein: CASSAGAGGNSPLHF
CDR3 DNA: TGTGCCAGCAGCGCCGGGGCAGGGGGGAATTCACCCCTCCACTTT

CDR3 length: 15
D gene: TRBD2
V gene: TRBV7-3
clone size: once
J gene: TRBJ2-3
CDR3 protein: CASSRSGGMGDTQYF
CDR3 DNA: TGTGCCAGCAGCCGTAGCGGGGGGATGGGGGATACGCAGTATTTT

CDR3 length: 13
D gene: TRBD2
V gene: TRBV3-1/TRBV3-2
clone size: NA
J gene: TRBJ2-5
CDR3 protein: CASSPSGGETQYF
CDR3 DNA: TGTGCCAGCAGCCCTAGCGGGGGTGAGACCCAGTACTTC

CDR3 length: 15
D gene: NA
V gene: TRBV24-1
clone size: NA
J gene: TRBJ2-6
CDR3 protein: CATSAEGYGANVLTF
CDR3 DNA: TGTGCCACCAGTGCCGAGGGTTATGGGGCCAACGTCCTGACTTTC

CDR3 length: 14
D gene: NA
V gene: TRBV27
clone size: NA
J gene: TRBJ2-5
CDR3 protein: CASSRRGTQETQYF
CDR3 DNA: TGTGCCAGCAGTAGAAGGGGGACCCAAGAGACCCAGTACTTC

CDR3 length: 14
D gene: NA
V gene: TRBV4-1
clone size: few
J gene: TRBJ1-6
CDR3 protein: CASSQGKRNSPLHF
CDR3 DNA: TGCGCCAGCAGCCAGGGAAAGAGGAATTCACCCCTCCACTTT

CDR3 length: 13
D gene: NA
V gene: TRBV7-2
clone size: NA
J gene: TRBJ2-7
CDR3 protein: CASSLGPDYEQYF
CDR3 DNA: TGTGCCAGCAGCTTAGGCCCCGACTACGAGCAGTACTTC

CDR3 length: 14
D gene: NA
V gene: TRBV5-1
clone size: NA
J gene: TRBJ2-7
CDR3 protein: CASSLDSSSYEQYF
CDR3 DNA: TGCGCCAGCAGCTTGGACAGTAGCTCCTACGAGCAGTACTTC

CDR3 length: 16
D gene: NA
V gene: TRBV19
clone size: NA
J gene: TRBJ1-5
CDR3 protein: CASSRGQKTSNQPQHF
CDR3 DNA: TGTGCCAGTAGTCGCGGACAGAAGACTAGCAATCAGCCCCAGCATTTT

CDR3 length: 14
D gene: TRBD2
V gene: TRBV5-6
clone size: NA
J gene: TRBJ2-1
CDR3 protein: CASSRTGTRYEQFF
CDR3 DNA: TGTGCCAGCAGCCGTACCGGGACTAGGTATGAGCAGTTCTTC

CDR3 length: 16
D gene: NA
V gene: TRBV5-8
clone size: NA
J gene: TRBJ1-1
CDR3 protein: CASSLWGGFLNTEAFF
CDR3 DNA: TGTGCCAGCAGTCTGTGGGGTGGCTTCCTGAACACTGAAGCTTTCTTT

CDR3 length: 16
D gene: NA
V gene: TRBV18
clone size: NA
J gene: TRBJ1-2
CDR3 protein: CASSPRTESVSDGYTF
CDR3 DNA: TGTGCCAGCTCACCACGGACAGAATCTGTCTCGGATGGCTACACCTTC

CDR3 length: 17
D gene: TRBD2
V gene: TRBV7-6
clone size: medium-sized
J gene: TRBJ2-7
CDR3 protein: CASSKGLAGGQNYEQYF
CDR3 DNA: TGTGCCAGCAGCAAGGGGCTAGCGGGGGGGCAAAACTACGAGCAGTACTTC

CDR3 length: 19
D gene: TRBD2
V gene: TRBV3-1/TRBV3-2
clone size: NA
J gene: TRBJ2-3
CDR3 protein: CASSQEAPGTSGGVDTQYF
CDR3 DNA: TGTGCCAGCAGCCAAGAAGCTCCGGGGACTAGCGGGGGGGTAGATACGCAGTATTTT

CDR3 length: 12
D gene: NA
V gene: TRBV10-1
clone size: NA
J gene: TRBJ1-5
CDR3 protein: CARDEAHQPQHF
CDR3 DNA: TGCGCTAGGGACGAGGCCCATCAGCCCCAGCATTTT

CDR3 length: 15
D gene: NA
V gene: TRBV21-1
clone size: NA
J gene: TRBJ2-7
CDR3 protein: CASSKASSNGYEQYF
CDR3 DNA: TGTGCCAGCAGCAAAGCTTCCAGCAATGGGTACGAGCAGTACTTC

CDR3 length: 16
D gene: NA
V gene: TRBV19
clone size: NA
J gene: TRBJ2-3
CDR3 protein: CASSIEPGPSTDTQYF
CDR3 DNA: TGTGCCAGTAGTATAGAACCGGGACCAAGCACAGATACGCAGTATTTT

CDR3 length: 19
D gene: TRBD2
V gene: TRBV4-3
clone size: NA
J gene: TRBJ2-1
CDR3 protein: CASSQESPETSGGGYEQFF
CDR3 DNA: TGCGCCAGCAGCCAAGAAAGTCCTGAGACTAGCGGGGGCGGGTATGAGCAGTTCTTC

CDR3 length: 19
D gene: NA
V gene: TRBV12-2
clone size: NA
J gene: TRBJ1-3
CDR3 protein: CASRLVSRRGYCSGNTIYF
CDR3 DNA: TGTGCAAGTCGCTTAGTTTCAAGGAGGGGGTACTGCTCTGGAAACACCATATATTTT